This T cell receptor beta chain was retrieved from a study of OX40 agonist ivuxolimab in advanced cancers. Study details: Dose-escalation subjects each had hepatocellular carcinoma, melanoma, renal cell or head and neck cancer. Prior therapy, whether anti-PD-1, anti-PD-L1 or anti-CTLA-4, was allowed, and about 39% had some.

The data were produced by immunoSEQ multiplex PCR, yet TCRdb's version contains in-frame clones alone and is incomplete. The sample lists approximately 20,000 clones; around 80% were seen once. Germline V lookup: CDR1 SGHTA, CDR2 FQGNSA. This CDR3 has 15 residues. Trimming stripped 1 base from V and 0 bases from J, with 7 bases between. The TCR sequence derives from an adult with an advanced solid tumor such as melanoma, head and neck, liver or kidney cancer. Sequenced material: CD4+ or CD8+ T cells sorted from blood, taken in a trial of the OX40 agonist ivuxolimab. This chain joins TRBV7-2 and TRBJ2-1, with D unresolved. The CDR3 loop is CASSLVASSYNEQFF. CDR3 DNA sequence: TGTGCCAGCAGCTTAGTTGCGAGCTCCTACAATGAGCAGTTCTTC.